This passage covers 9 T cell receptor beta chains from one sample sequenced in a study of OX40 agonist ivuxolimab in advanced cancers. Using immunoSEQ multiplex PCR, the repertoire was profiled, and TCRdb retains in-frame clones only, with some absent. This sample has about 94,000 clones; roughly 90% occur once, and the top ten carry 3.4%. The starting material was CD4+ or CD8+ T cells sorted from blood, obtained in a trial of the OX40 agonist ivuxolimab. These receptors came from an adult with an advanced solid tumor such as melanoma, head and neck, liver or kidney cancer.

This chain links TRBV30 with TRBJ1-3; TRBD1 might be the D (6 bases). The CDR3 is 16 amino acids. V was cut by 6 bases and J by 4 bases, with 22 bases left in between. Germline CDR1 is GTSNPN and CDR2 is SVGIG (reference sequence). CDR3 DNA sequence: TGTGCCTGTAATCCAACCTGGACAGTCGAAGGAAACACCATATATTTT. This encodes CACNPTWTVEGNTIYF. The full variable domain, with the rest looked up from reference TRBV30 and TRBJ1-3, is SQTIHQWPATLVQPVGSPLSLECTVEGTSNPNLYWYRQAAGRGLQLLFYSVGIGQISSEVPQNLSASRPQDRQFILSSKKLLLSDSGFYLCACNPTWTVEGNTIYFGEGSWLTVV.

The chain has TRBV9 and TRBJ2-1; D is undetermined. CDR3 length: 12 residues. V was shortened by 4 bases and J by 6 bases, with 8 bases between the two germline ends. Germline lookup yields CDR1 SGDLS and CDR2 YYNGEE. DNA for the CDR3: TGTGCCAGCAGCCTGGGCGCCAATGAGCAGTTCTTC. Amino acid sequence: CASSLGANEQFF.

This chain joins TRBV27 and TRBJ2-7; D unresolved. The germline V and J ends were trimmed by 5 bases and 5 bases, with 7 bases remaining between them. Germline-derived CDR1 and CDR2 are MNHEY and SMNVEV (reference sequence). The length of the CDR3 is 11 residues. CDR3 region: CASSTLNEQYF. CDR3 DNA sequence: TGTGCCAGCAGTACTTTAAACGAGCAGTACTTC.

This chain uses TRBV27 with TRBJ1-5; D call uncertain. V dropped 2 bases and J dropped 7 bases, with 15 bases sitting between them. The CDR3 is 15 amino acids. CDR1 and CDR2 from the germline V gene are MNHEY and SMNVEV (reference sequence). CDR3 nucleotides: TGTGCCAGCAGTTTAAGCGGCGAGGGAGGCCAGCCCCAGCATTTT. It encodes CASSLSGEGGQPQHF.

Turning to this clone: This sample also contains other DNA sequences that code for the same CDR3. The genes are TRBV2 and TRBJ2-1; TRBD1 aligns across 9 bases. This CDR3 comprises 15 residues. Germline values: CDR1 SNHLY, CDR2 FYNNEI. V was clipped by 4 bases and J by 2 bases; unmatched bases: 3. The CDR3 region is CASSGRTGAYNEQFF. The CDR3 bases are TGTGCCAGCAGTGGGCGGACAGGGGCCTACAATGAGCAGTTCTTC.

Of note for this clone: At one boundary the junction diverges from the germline segment, which might be a read error. The J gene is TRBJ2-5, the V gene TRBV7-9, with D unresolved. There are 12 residues in the CDR3. Germline assignment: CDR1 SEHNR and CDR2 FQNEAQ (reference sequence). Here the CDR3 DNA reads TGTGCCAGCGGCTTAGCTAAAGAGACCCAGTACTTC. Translation gives CASGLAKETQYF.

The chain employs TRBV21-1 and TRBJ2-7; the table calls TRBD2, which could not be checked here. TRBV21-1 is flagged as a pseudogene. The CDR3 is 14 residues long. CDR3 bases: TGTGCCAGCCTAGCGGGAACGAATTTCTACGAGCAGTACTTC. It codes for CASLAGTNFYEQYF.

V and J are TRBV9 and TRBJ2-5; D unresolved. The DNA end lines up better with TRBJ2-7; the J call may be wrong. The germline V gene encodes CDR1 SGDLS and CDR2 YYNGEE. The CDR3 has 14 amino acids. The CDR3 nucleotides are TGTGCCAGCAGCGTAGATGGAAATCCCTACGAGCAGTACTTC. Protein product: CASSVDGNPYEQYF.

The chain recombines TRBV5-5 with TRBJ2-7; D gene uncertain. CDR3 length: 15 amino acids. CDR1 is SGHKS and CDR2 is YYEKEE in the germline V gene (reference sequence). With 0 bases removed from V and 0 bases from J, the gap between germline ends came to 10 bases. This CDR3 reads CASSLEMGRSYEQYF. The CDR3 DNA reads TGTGCCAGCAGCTTGGAAATGGGCCGCTCCTACGAGCAGTACTTC.